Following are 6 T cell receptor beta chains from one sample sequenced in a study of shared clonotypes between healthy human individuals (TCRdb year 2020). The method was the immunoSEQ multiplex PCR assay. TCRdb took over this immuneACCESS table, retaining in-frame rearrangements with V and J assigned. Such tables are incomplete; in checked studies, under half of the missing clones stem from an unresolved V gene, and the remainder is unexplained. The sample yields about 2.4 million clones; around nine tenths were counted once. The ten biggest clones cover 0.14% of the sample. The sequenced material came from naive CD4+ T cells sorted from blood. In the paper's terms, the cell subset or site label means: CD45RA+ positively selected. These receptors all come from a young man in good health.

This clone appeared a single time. CDR3 nucleotides: TGTGCCAGCAGCTTAGGTCTGGGAGGGGTCCAAGAGACCCAGTACTTC. It codes for CASSLGLGGVQETQYF. This sequence joins TRBV11-3 and TRBJ2-5; 7 nucleotides match TRBD2. The CDR3 is 16 amino acids. The germline gives CDR1 SGHNT, CDR2 YENEEA. V was pared by 1 base and J by 1 base, with 6 bases of the junction left unmatched.

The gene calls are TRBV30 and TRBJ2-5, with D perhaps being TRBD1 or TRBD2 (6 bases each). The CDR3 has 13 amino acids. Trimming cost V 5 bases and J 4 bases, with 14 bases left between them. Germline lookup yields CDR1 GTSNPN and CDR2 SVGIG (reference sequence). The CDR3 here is CAWDRGRRETQYF. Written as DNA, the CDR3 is TGTGCCTGGGATCGGGGGCGGCGAGAGACCCAGTACTTC.

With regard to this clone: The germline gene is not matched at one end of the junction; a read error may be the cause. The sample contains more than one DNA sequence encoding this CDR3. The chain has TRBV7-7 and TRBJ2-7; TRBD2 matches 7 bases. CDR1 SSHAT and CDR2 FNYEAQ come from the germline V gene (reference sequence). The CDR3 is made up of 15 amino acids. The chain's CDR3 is CASSLGDGGSYEQYF. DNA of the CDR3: TGTGCTAGCAGCTTAGGGGACGGGGGGTCCTACGAGCAGTACTTC.

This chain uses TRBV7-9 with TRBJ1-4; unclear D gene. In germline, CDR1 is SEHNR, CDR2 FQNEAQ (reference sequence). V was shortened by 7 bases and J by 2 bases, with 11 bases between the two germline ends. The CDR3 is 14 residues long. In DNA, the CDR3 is TGTGCCAGCACCCTAAGGGCGACTAATGAAAAACTGTTTTTT. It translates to CASTLRATNEKLFF. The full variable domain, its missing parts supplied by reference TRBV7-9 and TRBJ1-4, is DTGVSQNPRHKITKRGQNVTFRCDPISEHNRLYWYRQTLGQGPEFLTYFQNEAQLEKSRLLSDRFSAERPKGSFSTLEIQRTEQGDSAMYLCASTLRATNEKLFFGSGTQLSVL.

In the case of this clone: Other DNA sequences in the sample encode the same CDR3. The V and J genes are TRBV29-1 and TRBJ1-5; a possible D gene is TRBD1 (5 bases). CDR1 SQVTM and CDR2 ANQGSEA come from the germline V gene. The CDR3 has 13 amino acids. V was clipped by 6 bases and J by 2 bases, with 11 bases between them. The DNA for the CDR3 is TGCAGCGTGGGAGAAGGGGGCAATCAGCCCCAGCATTTT. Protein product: CSVGEGGNQPQHF.

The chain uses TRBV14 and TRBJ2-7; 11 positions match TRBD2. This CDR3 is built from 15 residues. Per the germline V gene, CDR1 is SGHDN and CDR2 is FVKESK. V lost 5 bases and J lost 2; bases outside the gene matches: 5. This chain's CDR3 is CASSTSGGRAYEQYF. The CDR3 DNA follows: TGTGCCAGCAGCACTAGCGGGGGACGAGCCTACGAGCAGTACTTC.